The following is a TCR beta chain sequence with its context. Its antigen is unknown. The CDR3 extends over 14 amino acids. Germline CDR1 reads SGHDT; CDR2 reads YYEEEE. This entry is derived from a study of cytomegalovirus exposure and HLA in healthy donors. Study-wide points: Only CMV serostatus was available as immune exposure information.

PCR involved 60 Vbeta and 13 Jbeta primers. Assay: immunoSEQ multiplex PCR; the TCRdb copy retains only in-frame clones and omits some. The table shows about 100,000 clones, with 55% to 85% occurring only once. Sequencing was carried out using PBMCs. This clonotype was sampled from a man aged 30 to 39 in good health and CMV-seronegative. The rearrangement joins TRBV5-6 to TRBJ2-5; 9 bases match TRBD1. The tail of the sequence fits TRBJ2-7 better, so the J call may be wrong. The CDR3 DNA reads as TGTGCCAGCAGCTTGGACAGGGGGCCGGACGAGCAGTACTTC. Its translation: CASSLDRGPDEQYF.